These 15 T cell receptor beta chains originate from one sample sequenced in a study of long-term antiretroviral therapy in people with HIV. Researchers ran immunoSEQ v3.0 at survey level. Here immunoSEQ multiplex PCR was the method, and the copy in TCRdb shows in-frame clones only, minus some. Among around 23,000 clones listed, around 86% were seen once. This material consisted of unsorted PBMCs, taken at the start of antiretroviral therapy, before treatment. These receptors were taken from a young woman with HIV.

The CDR3 region is CASSLAFQGVLGEQYF. In DNA, the CDR3 is TGTGCCAGCAGCTTAGCTTTCCAGGGTGTCTTAGGGGAGCAGTACTTC. The rearrangement uses TRBV7-9 and TRBJ2-7; possible D gene TRBD1, 5 bases. V was clipped by 0 bases and J by 7 bases, with 19 bases between them. The CDR3 consists of 16 residues. Germline V gene sequence: CDR1 SEHNR, CDR2 FQNEAQ (reference sequence).

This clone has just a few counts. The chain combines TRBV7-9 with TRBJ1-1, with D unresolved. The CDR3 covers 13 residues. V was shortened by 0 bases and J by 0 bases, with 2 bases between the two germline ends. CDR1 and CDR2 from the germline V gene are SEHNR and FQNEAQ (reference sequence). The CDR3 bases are TGTGCCAGCAGCTTAGCTATGAACACTGAAGCTTTCTTT. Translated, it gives CASSLAMNTEAFF.

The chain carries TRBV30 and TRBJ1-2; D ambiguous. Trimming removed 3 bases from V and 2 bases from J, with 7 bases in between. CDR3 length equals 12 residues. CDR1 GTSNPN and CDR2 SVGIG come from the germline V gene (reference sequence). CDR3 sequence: CAWRQGNYGYTF. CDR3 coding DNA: TGTGCCTGGAGGCAAGGGAACTATGGCTACACCTTC.

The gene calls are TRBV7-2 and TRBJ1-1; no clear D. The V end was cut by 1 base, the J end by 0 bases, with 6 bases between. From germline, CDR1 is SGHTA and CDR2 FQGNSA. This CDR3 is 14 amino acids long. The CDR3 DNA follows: TGTGCCAGCAGCTTAGGGCGGATGAACACTGAAGCTTTCTTT. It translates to CASSLGRMNTEAFF.

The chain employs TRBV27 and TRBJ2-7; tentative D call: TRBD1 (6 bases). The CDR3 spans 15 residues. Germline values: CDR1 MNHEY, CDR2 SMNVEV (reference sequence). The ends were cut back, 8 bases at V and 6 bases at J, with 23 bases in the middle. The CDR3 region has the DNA TGTGCCAGCGGACACAGGGTCTCGCCTACTGGCGAGCAGTACTTC. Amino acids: CASGHRVSPTGEQYF.

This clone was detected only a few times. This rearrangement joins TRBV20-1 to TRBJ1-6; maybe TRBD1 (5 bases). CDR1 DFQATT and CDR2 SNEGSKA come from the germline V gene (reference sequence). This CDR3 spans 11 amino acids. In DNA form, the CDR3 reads TGCGGGGCGGGCGGGAATTCACCCCTCCACTTT. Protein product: CGAGGNSPLHF.

The CDR3 sequence: CASSAGISQAETQYF. The CDR3 nucleotides are TGTGCCAGCAGCGCCGGGATCTCTCAAGCTGAGACCCAGTACTTC. The chain couples TRBV9 to TRBJ2-5; weak D call: TRBD2 (5 bases). In germline, CDR1 is SGDLS, CDR2 YYNGEE. V dropped 3 bases and J dropped 5 bases, with 17 bases sitting between them. The length of the CDR3 is 15 residues.

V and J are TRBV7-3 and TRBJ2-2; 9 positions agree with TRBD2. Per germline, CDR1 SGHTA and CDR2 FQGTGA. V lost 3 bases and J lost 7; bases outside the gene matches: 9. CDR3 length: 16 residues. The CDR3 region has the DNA TGTGCCAGCAGCTTTATAGCGGGAGTATCGAACGGGGAGCTGTTTTTT. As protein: CASSFIAGVSNGELFF.

The CDR3 is CASSTERGYNEQFF. CDR3 bases: TGTGCCAGCAGCACAGAGCGGGGCTACAATGAGCAGTTCTTC. The rearrangement uses TRBV5-4 and TRBJ2-1, with TRBD2 matching 7 bases. The CDR3 length is 14 residues. The J segment lost 3 bases and the V segment lost 4 bases, leaving 4 bases of the junction unmatched. CDR1 is SGHNT and CDR2 is YYREEE in the germline V gene (reference sequence).

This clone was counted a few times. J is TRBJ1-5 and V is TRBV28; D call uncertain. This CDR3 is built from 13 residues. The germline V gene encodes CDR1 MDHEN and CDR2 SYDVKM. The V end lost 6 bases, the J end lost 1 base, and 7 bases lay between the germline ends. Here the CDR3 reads CASRGGSNQPQHF. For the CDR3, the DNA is TGTGCCAGCAGGGGAGGGAGCAATCAGCCCCAGCATTTT.

CDR3 bases: TGTGCCAGCAGTTTATCAGGGGCCGGGGAGCTGTTTTTT. Its translation: CASSLSGAGELFF. The chain employs TRBV28 and TRBJ2-2; D is perhaps TRBD1 (6 bases). V lost 1 base and J lost 6, with 6 bases in between. Germline V gene sequence: CDR1 MDHEN, CDR2 SYDVKM. CDR3 size: 13 residues. Drawing the rest from reference TRBV28 and TRBJ2-2, the complete variable domain is DVKVTQSSRYLVKRTGEKVFLECVQDMDHENMFWYRQDPGLGLRLIYFSYDVKMKEKGDIPEGYSVSREKKERFSLILESASTNQTSMYLCASSLSGAGELFFGEGSRLTVL.

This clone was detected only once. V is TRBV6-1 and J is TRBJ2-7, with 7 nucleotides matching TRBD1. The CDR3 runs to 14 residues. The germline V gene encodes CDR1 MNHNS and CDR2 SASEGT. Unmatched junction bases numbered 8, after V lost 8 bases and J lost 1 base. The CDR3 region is CASSSWGQSYEQYF. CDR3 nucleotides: TGTGCCAGCTCCAGTTGGGGACAGTCCTACGAGCAGTACTTC.

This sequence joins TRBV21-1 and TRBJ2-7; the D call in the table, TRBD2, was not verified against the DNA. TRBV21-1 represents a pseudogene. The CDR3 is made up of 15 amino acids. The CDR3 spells CASSSRDSGSYEQYF. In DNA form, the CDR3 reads TGTGCCAGCAGCAGCCGGGACTCTGGGTCCTACGAGCAGTACTTC.

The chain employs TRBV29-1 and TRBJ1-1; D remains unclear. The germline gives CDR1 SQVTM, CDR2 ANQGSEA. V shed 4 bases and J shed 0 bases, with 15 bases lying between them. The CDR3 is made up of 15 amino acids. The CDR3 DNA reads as TGCAGCGTTGGCCCTGGTTGGGGTATGAACACTGAAGCTTTCTTT. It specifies CSVGPGWGMNTEAFF.

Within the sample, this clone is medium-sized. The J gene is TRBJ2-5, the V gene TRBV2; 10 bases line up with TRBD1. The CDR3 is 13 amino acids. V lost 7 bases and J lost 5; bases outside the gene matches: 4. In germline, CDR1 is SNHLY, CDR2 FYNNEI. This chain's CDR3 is CASIGTGAETQYF. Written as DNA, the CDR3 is TGTGCCAGCATCGGGACAGGGGCTGAGACCCAGTACTTC.